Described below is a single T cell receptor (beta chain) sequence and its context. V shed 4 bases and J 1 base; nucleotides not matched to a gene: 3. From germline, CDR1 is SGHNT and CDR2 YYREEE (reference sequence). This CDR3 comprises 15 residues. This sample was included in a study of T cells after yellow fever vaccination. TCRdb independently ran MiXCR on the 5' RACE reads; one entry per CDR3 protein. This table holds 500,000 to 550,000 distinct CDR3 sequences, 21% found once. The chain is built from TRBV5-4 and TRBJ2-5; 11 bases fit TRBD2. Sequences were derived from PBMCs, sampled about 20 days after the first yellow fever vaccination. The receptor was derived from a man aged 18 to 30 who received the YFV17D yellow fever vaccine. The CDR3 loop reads CASSRTSGPQETQYF. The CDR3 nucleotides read TGTGCCAGCAGCCGGACTAGCGGGCCCCAAGAGACCCAGTACTTC.